This entry features one T cell receptor beta chain sequence. The record originates from a study of T cell changes during pregnancy in multiple sclerosis. The CDR3 is made up of 14 amino acids. Per the germline V gene, CDR1 is SGHVS and CDR2 is FNYEAQ. V was trimmed by 11 bases and J by 0 bases, leaving 15 bases between them. Some clones are missing from TCRdb's copy, which holds only in-frame ones; the method was immunoSEQ multiplex PCR. The sample has about 110,000 clones, about 93% seen once. The rearrangement uses TRBV7-6 and TRBJ2-3; tentatively, D is TRBD2 (6 bases). This receptor was taken from a female donor with multiple sclerosis, enrolled in a pregnancy study. Sequencing was performed on peripheral blood, taken in the third trimester of pregnancy. In DNA form, the CDR3 reads TGTGCCTCTCGTAGGGACTGGAGCACAGATACGCAGTATTTT. This codes for CASRRDWSTDTQYF.